This T cell receptor (beta chain) was captured by sequencing in a study of cytomegalovirus exposure and HLA in healthy donors (dated by TCRdb to 2015 to 2018). For the wider study: According to an earlier analysis of a few hundred of the donors, 200 million or so T cells yielded 117 million unique TCR beta sequences and 276 Gb of sequence data. Both class I and class II loci were covered by HLA typing, at four-digit resolution. Every repertoire in the discovery cohort had been generated on one and the same sequencing platform. Among roughly 370 genotyped donors of the cohort, an average of 235,054 unique TCR beta nucleotide sequences were sequenced per donor, around 20% of them non-productive. The study combined high-throughput TCR immunosequencing, statistical association of individual TCRs with disease status, and machine learning to predict cytomegalovirus infection status. The study was designed to test whether signatures of past pathogen exposure could be identified by cataloging public T cell receptors. An early release covering about 600 HLA-typed donors comprised 300 to 350 gigabases of sequencing data and approximately 80 million unique TCR sequences. A separate validation cohort of 90 to 150 different subjects was used in addition to the approximately 610-subject first cohort. Alongside the repertoire data, information on donor age, sex, ethnicity and CMV serostatus was compiled. To decide whether each TCR beta V gene segment behaved as functional or pseudogenic, an earlier analysis of nearly 600 of the donors relied on high-throughput TCR beta sequencing. A few DR-DQ haplotypes were treated as single units for association and clustering because of strong linkage in the cohort. Typing coverage varied by locus: roughly 620-640 donors for A, B, C, DRB1 and DQB1; around 560 for DQA1; around 570 for DPA1; roughly 470 for DPB1. The later analysis used no new phenotypic data to find candidate immune exposures, relying instead on TCR beta sequences and their occurrence across donors. The study used immunosequencing to profile the T cell repertoires of around 600 subjects and linked those repertoires to cytomegalovirus serostatus. In a later genetic analysis, genome-wide SNP genotypes for about 55% of the roughly 700 donors were used, and that subset was treated as a discovery cohort. Among the roughly 390 genotyped donors, approximately 81% belonged to the genetic ancestry cluster associated with self-reported Caucasian donors. In a later analysis, previously published TCR beta repertoires from about 640 donors were re-analyzed and high-resolution HLA genotyping was added so that TCR occurrence patterns could be studied. Study-wide conclusions, independent of this receptor: Because the 87-base-pair reads could not distinguish some IMGT-functional V segments, including TRBV6-2 and TRBV6-3, those segments were excluded. Because counts were too low, more than 15 rarely observed V segments, including chromosome 9 orphons, were excluded from the earlier analysis of fewer than 650 of the donors. A total of around 150 TCR beta chains were listed by the study as associated with cytomegalovirus. A later analysis associated approximately 17,000 TCR beta sequences with specific HLA alleles at a false discovery rate of 0.05. In an earlier analysis of 587 of the donors, most TCR beta V segments appeared in productive rearrangements about 87% or about 30% of the time, broadly matching IMGT annotations. The authors suggested that the approach could potentially be generalized to other disease states and immunological phenotypes. In a later analysis, several top co-occurrence clusters were reported to appear linked to parvovirus B19, influenza, CMV and Epstein-Barr virus. A few of the identified cytomegalovirus-associated TCR beta chains were confirmed in vitro to be specific for cytomegalovirus antigens. The cohort was sequenced for TCR beta chains only, and without alpha or paired-chain data the features that could be detected were limited. The classifier was reported to diagnose cytomegalovirus status with high specificity and sensitivity in both the original and validation cohorts. Strong co-occurrence of HLA alleles, especially DR and DQ, made assigning TCR associations to individual alleles difficult. The only immune exposure information available for the cohort was CMV serostatus. Roughly uniform sequencing depth across donors was assumed in presence/absence analyses, although this assumption may not hold. A later analysis found that HLA-associated TCR beta chains were more clonally expanded and had lower generation probabilities than equally common non-associated chains. Linkage disequilibrium might explain the correlated functional status among segregating V segments, but an unknown experimental factor could not be excluded. HLA typing was unavailable for some donors at each locus, so association tests used only the typed subset. In a later analysis, the rate of TCR association differed among HLA loci, with DRB1 alleles having the most associated TCRs and HLA-C alleles having the fewest. A group of highly shared sequence variants was considered likely to be a technical artifact of the sequencing pipeline. In a later analysis, most CMV-associated TCR beta chains were found to appear HLA-restricted, with HLA associations seemingly driven largely by CMV exposure. V-gene and J-gene trimming of TCR beta chains was associated with a missense DCLRE1C variant in a later genetic analysis, and the association was replicated in an independent cohort. Across donors, most TCR sequences were observed very rarely, whereas some public TCRs were present in many individuals. In a later genetic analysis, fewer N-insertions in productive TCRs were reported among donors in an Asian-associated ancestry cluster than the approximately 710-donor mean. A further reported finding was that TCR beta sequences accurately predicted the HLA-A and HLA-B alleles for most subjects in the first cohort.

In total, just over 650 healthy bone marrow donors made up the cohort. All cohort members were sampled while nominally healthy, although unrecorded immune exposures were likely present. The donor was CMV seropositive and belonged to the group of 250 to 350 seropositive cohort members. Each donor provided a peripheral blood sample, and peripheral blood mononuclear cells were used for TCR beta sequencing. Genomic DNA extraction from the blood cell samples was performed with the Qiagen DNeasy Blood Extraction Kit. Receptor amplification or capture employed the immunoSEQ multiplex PCR assay. A mixture of 60 forward primers for TCR Vbeta segments and 13 reverse primers for TCR Jbeta segments was used in the multiplex PCR. Amplification of the CDR3 region of rearranged TCR beta genes was performed with a multiplex PCR assay on genomic DNA. The Illumina HiSeq System was used to sequence the amplified TCR beta libraries as 87-base-pair reads. In the original analysis: Across the 700 or so repertoires, a later analysis counted 78 million or so unique TCR beta chains, roughly 11 million of which were shared by at least two donors. A nearest-neighbor algorithm error-corrected the raw reads and collapsed the reads into unique sequences, merging closely related sequences to remove PCR and sequencing errors. V, D and J gene segments were assigned by aligning CDR3 sequences to IMGT reference sequences. Each retained sequence needed at least a six-nucleotide match to both a V gene segment and a J gene segment. Rearrangements were called productive when the CDR3 lacked stop codons and stayed in frame with V and J; all others were non-productive. CDR3 was defined according to IMGT convention as the region running from the second conserved V-encoded cysteine to the conserved J-encoded phenylalanine. The earlier analysis of a few hundred of the donors excluded any sequence lacking an unambiguous match to a single V gene segment. In an earlier analysis of several hundred of the donors, a V segment was called functional when productive rearrangements were above 56.7%, and segregating when the standard deviation between donors exceeded 5%. To diagnose cytomegalovirus status from the catalog of TCR beta chain sequences, a statistical classification framework was built. V and J gene assignment, in a later analysis, came from comparing TCR nucleotide sequences with IMGT/GENE-DB human TR gene sequences. The TCRdist pipeline was used in a later analysis to assign CDR3 sequences and most-parsimonious VDJ recombination scenarios. In a later analysis, each TCR beta chain was defined by its CDR3 amino acid sequence together with its V-gene family, and reads lacking a unique V-gene family were excluded. In a later analysis, several hundred highly shared, low-generation-probability nucleotide sequences were removed to address suspected cross-contamination and a sequencing artifact. A later analysis calculated a clonal expansion index for each public chain from normalized within-repertoire ranks of inferred template counts. Generation probabilities in a later analysis came from a VDJ recombination model fitted to out-of-frame rearrangements, and those results were checked against IGoR. A later analysis scored TCR-TCR, TCR-HLA and TCR-CMV co-occurrence with hypergeometric tests, applying a repertoire-size bias correction to TCR pairs. A later analysis estimated false discovery rates by permuting HLA or CMV assignments 20 times. In a later analysis, co-occurring TCRs were grouped with DBSCAN, and TCRdist sequence similarity was added when clustering was performed within HLA-allele-positive subsets. For co-occurrence clustering, repertoires with fewer than 30,000 or more than 120,000 public chains were excluded, along with four or five repertoires with anomalous nucleotide sharing. TCRdb re-hosts the immuneACCESS table, in-frame sequences only. Its copies lack some clones; in the studies checked, an unresolved V gene accounts for under half of them, and the cause for the rest is not known. Clone size and the V and J calls come from that table; the DNA yielded D and trimming. A total of around 160,000 clones appear in this sample, roughly 79% of them only once. The top ten clones comprise roughly 9.3% of the sample.

As for this clone: Its cognate antigen has yet to be identified. No qualities accompany the bases; no much larger clone lies one base away.

The CDR3 has 16 amino acids, counting the end cysteine and phenylalanine. Only CDR3 DNA is held: 48 bases, read in frame from base 1. CDR1 and CDR2 (SGHRS, YFSETQ) derive from the germline V gene. Trimming accounts for 4 bases at V and 6 bases at J, while the number of junction bases matched to no gene is 14. This TCR was sampled from a young man in good health and CMV-seropositive. Recombination linked TRBV5-1 to TRBJ2-3; 7 bases in between match TRBD2. The specimen sequenced was PBMCs. The nucleotides are TGCGCCAGCAGCGAAATAGTGGGGGGGAACTTTGATACGCAGTATTTT. Protein translation: CASSEIVGGNFDTQYF.